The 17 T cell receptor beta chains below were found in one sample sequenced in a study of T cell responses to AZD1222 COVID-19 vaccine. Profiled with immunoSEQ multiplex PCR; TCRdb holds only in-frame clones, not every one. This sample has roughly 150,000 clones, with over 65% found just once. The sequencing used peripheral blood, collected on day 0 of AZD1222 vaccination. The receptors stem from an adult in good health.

The CDR3 nucleotides are TGTGCCAGCAGCTTAGGTGGTAGGTGGGGACAGGGGAACTCCGAGCAGTACTTC. Its protein is CASSLGGRWGQGNSEQYF. The chain employs TRBV7-2 and TRBJ2-7, with 10 positions matching TRBD1. With V trimmed by 1 base and J by 6 bases, 15 bases remained unmatched. Germline values: CDR1 SGHTA, CDR2 FQGNSA. The CDR3 loop spans 18 amino acids.

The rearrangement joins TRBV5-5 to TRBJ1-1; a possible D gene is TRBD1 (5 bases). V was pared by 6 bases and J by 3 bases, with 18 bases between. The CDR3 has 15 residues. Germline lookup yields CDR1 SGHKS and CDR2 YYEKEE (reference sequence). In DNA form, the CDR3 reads TGTGCCAGCACTCTCTTTCCTGGGACGGACACTGAAGCTTTCTTT. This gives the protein CASTLFPGTDTEAFF.

The CDR3 loop reads CASSYPTGAGSTDTQYF. The CDR3 DNA reads as TGTGCCAGCAGCTATCCCACCGGCGCGGGAAGCACAGATACGCAGTATTTT. The chain carries TRBV5-6 and TRBJ2-3, with D possibly TRBD2 on 6 matching bases. The V and J ends lost 3 bases and 0 bases respectively, with 17 bases between them. The germline V gene has CDR1 SGHDT and CDR2 YYEEEE. This CDR3 spans 17 amino acids.

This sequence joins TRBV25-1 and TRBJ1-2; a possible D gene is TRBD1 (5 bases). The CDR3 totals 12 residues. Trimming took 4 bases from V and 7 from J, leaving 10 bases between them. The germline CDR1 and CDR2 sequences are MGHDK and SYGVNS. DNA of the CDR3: TGTGCCAGCAGTGTGGGGAGGGGTGGCTACACCTTC. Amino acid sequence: CASSVGRGGYTF.

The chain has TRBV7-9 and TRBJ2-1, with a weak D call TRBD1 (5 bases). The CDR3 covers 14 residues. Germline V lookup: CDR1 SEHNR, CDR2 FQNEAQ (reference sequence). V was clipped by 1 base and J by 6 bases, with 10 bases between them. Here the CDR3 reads CASSLVAGRNEQFF. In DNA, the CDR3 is TGTGCCAGCAGCTTAGTAGCAGGGCGCAATGAGCAGTTCTTC.

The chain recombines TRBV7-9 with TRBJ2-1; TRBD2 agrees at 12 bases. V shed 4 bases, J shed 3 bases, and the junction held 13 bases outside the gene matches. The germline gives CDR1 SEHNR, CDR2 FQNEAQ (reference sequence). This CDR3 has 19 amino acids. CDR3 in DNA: TGTGCCAGCAGCTACCTTAGACTGCTAGCGGGGGGGAACTACAATGAGCAGTTCTTC. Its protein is CASSYLRLLAGGNYNEQFF.

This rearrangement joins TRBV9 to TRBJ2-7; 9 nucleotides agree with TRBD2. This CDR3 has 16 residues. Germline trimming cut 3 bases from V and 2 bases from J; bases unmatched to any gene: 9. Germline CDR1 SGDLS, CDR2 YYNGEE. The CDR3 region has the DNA TGTGCCAGCAGCGGTTACAGCGGGGGGTCCCCCTACGAGCAGTACTTC. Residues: CASSGYSGGSPYEQYF.

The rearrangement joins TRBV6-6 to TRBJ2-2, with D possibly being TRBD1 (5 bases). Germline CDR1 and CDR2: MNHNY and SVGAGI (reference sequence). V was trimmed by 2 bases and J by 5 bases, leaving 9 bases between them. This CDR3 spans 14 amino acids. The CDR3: CASSYGRETGELFF. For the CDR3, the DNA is TGTGCCAGCAGTTACGGCAGGGAAACCGGGGAGCTGTTTTTT.

The CDR3 DNA reads as TGTGCCTGGAGAACTCTTCCCCCCGTCGGGTCTGGAAACACCATATATTTT. Protein product: CAWRTLPPVGSGNTIYF. This chain connects TRBV30 to TRBJ1-3; D not certain. V lost 3 bases to trimming and J lost 1 base, with 19 bases between them. CDR3 length: 17 residues. CDR1 and CDR2 from the germline V gene are GTSNPN and SVGIG (reference sequence). Drawing the rest from reference TRBV30 and TRBJ1-3, the complete variable domain is SQTIHQWPATLVQPVGSPLSLECTVEGTSNPNLYWYRQAAGRGLQLLFYSVGIGQISSEVPQNLSASRPQDRQFILSSKKLLLSDSGFYLCAWRTLPPVGSGNTIYFGEGSWLTVV.

The CDR3 DNA sequence: TGTGCCAGCAGTGCTCCCTCCTACGAGCAGTACTTC. Translation gives CASSAPSYEQYF. This rearrangement joins TRBV28 to TRBJ2-7, with D uncertain. V lost 5 bases and J 0 bases, leaving 5 bases between the germline ends. CDR3 length: 12 amino acids. CDR1 and CDR2 (germline): MDHEN, SYDVKM.

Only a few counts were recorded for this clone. In nucleotides, the CDR3 is TGTGCCAGTAGTATAATTGGGAAACCTAACTATGGCTACACCTTC. Translation: CASSIIGKPNYGYTF. The chain uses TRBV19 and TRBJ1-2, with D unresolved. Germline lookup yields CDR1 LNHDA and CDR2 SQIVND (reference sequence). Deletions cut 2 bases from V and 0 bases from J, with 10 bases between. The CDR3 length is 15 residues. The full variable domain, completed using reference TRBV19 and TRBJ1-2, is DGGITQSPKYLFRKEGQNVTLSCEQNLNHDAMYWYRQDPGQGLRLIYYSQIVNDFQKGDIAEGYSVSREKKESFPLTVTSAQKNPTAFYLCASSIIGKPNYGYTFGSGTRLTVV.

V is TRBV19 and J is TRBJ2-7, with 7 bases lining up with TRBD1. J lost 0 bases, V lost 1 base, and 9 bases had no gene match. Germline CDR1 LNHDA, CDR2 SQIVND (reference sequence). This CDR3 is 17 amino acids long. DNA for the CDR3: TGTGCCAGTAGTATAGGTTACAGGGGTCGGGTCTCCTACGAGCAGTACTTC. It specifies CASSIGYRGRVSYEQYF.

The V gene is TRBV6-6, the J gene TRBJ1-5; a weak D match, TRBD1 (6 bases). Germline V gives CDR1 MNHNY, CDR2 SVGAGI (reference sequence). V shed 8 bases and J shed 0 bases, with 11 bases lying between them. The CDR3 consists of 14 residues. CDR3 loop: CASRTELSNQPQHF. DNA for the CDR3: TGTGCCAGCCGGACAGAGCTTAGCAATCAGCCCCAGCATTTT.

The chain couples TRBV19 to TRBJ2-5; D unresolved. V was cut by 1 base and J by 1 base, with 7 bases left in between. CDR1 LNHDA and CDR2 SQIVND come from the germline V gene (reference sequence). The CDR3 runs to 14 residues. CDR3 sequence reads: CASSIGFSQETQYF. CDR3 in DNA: TGTGCCAGTAGTATAGGTTTCAGCCAAGAGACCCAGTACTTC.

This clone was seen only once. CDR3 region: CASATGGSGDPYEQYF. For the CDR3, the DNA is TGTGCCAGCGCCACGGGTGGGAGCGGGGACCCCTACGAGCAGTACTTC. The chain recombines TRBV6-6 with TRBJ2-7; 7 nucleotides agree with TRBD2. The CDR3 is 16 amino acids. The germline V gene has CDR1 MNHNY and CDR2 SVGAGI (reference sequence). V was pared by 8 bases and J by 2 bases, with 15 bases of the junction left unmatched.

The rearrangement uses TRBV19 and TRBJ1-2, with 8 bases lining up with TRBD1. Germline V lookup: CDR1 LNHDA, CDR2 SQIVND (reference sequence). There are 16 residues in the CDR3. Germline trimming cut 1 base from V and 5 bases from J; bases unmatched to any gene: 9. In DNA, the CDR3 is TGTGCCAGTAGTATAGGAGAGACAGGGGATCCGTATGGCTACACCTTC. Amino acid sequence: CASSIGETGDPYGYTF.

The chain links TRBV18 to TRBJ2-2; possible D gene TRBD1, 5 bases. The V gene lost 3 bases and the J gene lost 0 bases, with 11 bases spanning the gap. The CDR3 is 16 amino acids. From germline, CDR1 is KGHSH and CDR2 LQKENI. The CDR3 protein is CASSPPATANTGELFF. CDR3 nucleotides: TGTGCCAGCTCACCCCCAGCGACAGCGAACACCGGGGAGCTGTTTTTT.